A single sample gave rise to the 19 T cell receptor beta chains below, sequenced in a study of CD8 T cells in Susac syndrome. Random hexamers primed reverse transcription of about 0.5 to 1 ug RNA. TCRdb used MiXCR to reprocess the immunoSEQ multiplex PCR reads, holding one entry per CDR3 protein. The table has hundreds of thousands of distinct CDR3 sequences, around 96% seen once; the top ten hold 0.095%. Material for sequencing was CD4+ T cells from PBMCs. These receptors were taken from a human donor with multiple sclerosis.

The CDR3 protein is CASSLDGGPNNEQFF. In DNA form, the CDR3 reads TGTGCCAGCAGCCTGGATGGGGGGCCCAACAATGAGCAGTTCTTC. V is TRBV6-4 and J is TRBJ2-1; D tentatively fits TRBD1 or TRBD2 (6 bases each). Germline CDR1 and CDR2: MRHNA and SNTAGT. The CDR3 is 15 amino acids. With 6 bases removed from V and 5 bases from J, the gap between germline ends came to 17 bases.

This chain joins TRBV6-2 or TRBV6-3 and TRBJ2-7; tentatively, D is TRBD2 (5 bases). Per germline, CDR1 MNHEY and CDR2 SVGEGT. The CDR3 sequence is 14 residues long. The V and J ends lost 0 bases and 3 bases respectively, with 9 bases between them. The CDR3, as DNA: TGTGCCAGCAGTTACTCTATCGACTACTACGAGCAGTACTTC. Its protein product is CASSYSIDYYEQYF.

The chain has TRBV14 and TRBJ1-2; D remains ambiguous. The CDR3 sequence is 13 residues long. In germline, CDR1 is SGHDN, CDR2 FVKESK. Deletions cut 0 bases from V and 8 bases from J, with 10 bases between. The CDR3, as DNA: TGTGCCAGCAGCCAAGACCTCGTATGGGGCTACACCTTC. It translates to CASSQDLVWGYTF.

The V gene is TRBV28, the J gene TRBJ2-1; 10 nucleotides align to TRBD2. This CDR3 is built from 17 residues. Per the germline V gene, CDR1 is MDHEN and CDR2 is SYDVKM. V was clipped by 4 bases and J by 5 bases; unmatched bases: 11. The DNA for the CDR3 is TGTGCCAGCAGTTATCTACCCTTAGGACTAGCGGACAATGAGCAGTTCTTC. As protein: CASSYLPLGLADNEQFF.

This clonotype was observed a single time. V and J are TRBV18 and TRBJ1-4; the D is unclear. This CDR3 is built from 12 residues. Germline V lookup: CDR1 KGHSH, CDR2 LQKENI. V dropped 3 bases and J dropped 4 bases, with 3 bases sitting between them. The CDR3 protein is CASSPSNEKLFF. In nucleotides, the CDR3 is TGTGCCAGCTCACCCAGTAATGAAAAACTGTTTTTT.

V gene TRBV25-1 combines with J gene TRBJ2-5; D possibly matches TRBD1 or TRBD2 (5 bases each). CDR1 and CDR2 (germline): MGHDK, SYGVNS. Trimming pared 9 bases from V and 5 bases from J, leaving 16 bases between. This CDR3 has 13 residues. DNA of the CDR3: TGTGCCAGTCCAGGGACGGCTGGGGAGACCCAGTACTTC. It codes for CASPGTAGETQYF.

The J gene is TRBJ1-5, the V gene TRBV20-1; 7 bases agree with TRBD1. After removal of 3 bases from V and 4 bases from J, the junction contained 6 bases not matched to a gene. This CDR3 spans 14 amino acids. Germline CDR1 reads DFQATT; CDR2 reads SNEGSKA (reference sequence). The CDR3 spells CSARGGQSNQPQHF. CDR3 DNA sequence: TGCAGTGCTAGGGGGGGACAGTCTAATCAGCCCCAGCATTTT.

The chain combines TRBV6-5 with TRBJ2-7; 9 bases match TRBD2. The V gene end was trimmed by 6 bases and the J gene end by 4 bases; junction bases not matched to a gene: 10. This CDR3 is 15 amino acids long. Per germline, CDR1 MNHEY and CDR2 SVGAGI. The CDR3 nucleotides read TGTGCCAGCAGCGCCGGGACTAGCTCTGGATACGAGCAGTACTTC. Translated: CASSAGTSSGYEQYF.

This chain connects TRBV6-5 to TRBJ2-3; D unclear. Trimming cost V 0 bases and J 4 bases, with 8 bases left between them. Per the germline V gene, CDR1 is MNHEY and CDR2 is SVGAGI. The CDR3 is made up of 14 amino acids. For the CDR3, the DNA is TGTGCCAGCAGTTACTCGAGAAAGGCAGATACGCAGTATTTT. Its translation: CASSYSRKADTQYF.

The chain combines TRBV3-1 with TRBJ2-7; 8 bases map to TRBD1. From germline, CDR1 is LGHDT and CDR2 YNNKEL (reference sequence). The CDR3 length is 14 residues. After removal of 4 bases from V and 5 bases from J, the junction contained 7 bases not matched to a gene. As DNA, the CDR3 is TGTGCCAGCAGCCGATTGACAGGGGTGGACGAGCAGTACTTC. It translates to CASSRLTGVDEQYF.

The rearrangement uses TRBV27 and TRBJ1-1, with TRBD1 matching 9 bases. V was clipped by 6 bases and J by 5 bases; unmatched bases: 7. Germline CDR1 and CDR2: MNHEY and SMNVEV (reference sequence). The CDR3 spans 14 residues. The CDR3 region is CASRNRGLGTEAFF. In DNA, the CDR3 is TGTGCCAGCAGAAACAGGGGGCTTGGTACTGAAGCTTTCTTT.

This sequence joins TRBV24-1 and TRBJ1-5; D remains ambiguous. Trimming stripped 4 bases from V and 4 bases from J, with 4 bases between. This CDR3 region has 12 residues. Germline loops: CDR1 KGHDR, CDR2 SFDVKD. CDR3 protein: CATSEGNQPQHF. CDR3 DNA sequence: TGTGCCACCAGTGAGGGGAATCAGCCCCAGCATTTT.

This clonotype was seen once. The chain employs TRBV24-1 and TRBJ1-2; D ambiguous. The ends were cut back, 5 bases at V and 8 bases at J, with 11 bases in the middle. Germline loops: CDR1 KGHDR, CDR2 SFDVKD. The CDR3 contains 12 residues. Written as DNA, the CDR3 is TGTGCCACCAGTGGAAGGGTTGGGGGCTACACCTTC. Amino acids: CATSGRVGGYTF.

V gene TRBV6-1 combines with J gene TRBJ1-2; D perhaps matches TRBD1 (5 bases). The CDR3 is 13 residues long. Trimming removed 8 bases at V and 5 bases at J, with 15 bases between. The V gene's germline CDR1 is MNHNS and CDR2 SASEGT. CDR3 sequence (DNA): TGTGCCAGCTCCACGGGGCAGAAGTATGGCTACACCTTC. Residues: CASSTGQKYGYTF.

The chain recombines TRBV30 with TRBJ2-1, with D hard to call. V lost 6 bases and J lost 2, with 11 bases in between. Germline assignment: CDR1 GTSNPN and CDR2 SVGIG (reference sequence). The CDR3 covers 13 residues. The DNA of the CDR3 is TGTGCCTGTATGATAGCCCCCTACAATGAGCAGTTCTTC. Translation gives CACMIAPYNEQFF.

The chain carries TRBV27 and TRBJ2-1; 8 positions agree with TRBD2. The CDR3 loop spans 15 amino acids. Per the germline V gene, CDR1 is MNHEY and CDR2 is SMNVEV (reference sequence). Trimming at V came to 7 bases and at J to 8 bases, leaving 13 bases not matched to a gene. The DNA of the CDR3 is TGTGCCAGCACCTCATGGGCGGGAGGTGGTGATGAGCAGTTCTTC. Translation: CASTSWAGGGDEQFF.

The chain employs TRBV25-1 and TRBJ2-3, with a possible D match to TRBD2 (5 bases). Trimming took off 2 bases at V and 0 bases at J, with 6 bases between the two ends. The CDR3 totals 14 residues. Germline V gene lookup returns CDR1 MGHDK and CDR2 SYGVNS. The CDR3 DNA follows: TGTGCCAGCAGTGAACGGACTAGCACAGATACGCAGTATTTT. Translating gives CASSERTSTDTQYF. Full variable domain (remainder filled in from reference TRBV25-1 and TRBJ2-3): EADIYQTPRYLVIGTGKKITLECSQTMGHDKMYWYQQDPGMELHLIHYSYGVNSTEKGDLSSESTVSRIRTEHFPLTLESARPSHTSQYLCASSERTSTDTQYFGPGTRLTVL.

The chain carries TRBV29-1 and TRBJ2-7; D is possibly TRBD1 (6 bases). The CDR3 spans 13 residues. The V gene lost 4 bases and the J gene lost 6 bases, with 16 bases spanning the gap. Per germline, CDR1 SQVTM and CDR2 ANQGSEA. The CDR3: CSVVNGGPSEQYF. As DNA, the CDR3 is TGCAGCGTTGTTAATGGGGGCCCGAGCGAGCAGTACTTC.

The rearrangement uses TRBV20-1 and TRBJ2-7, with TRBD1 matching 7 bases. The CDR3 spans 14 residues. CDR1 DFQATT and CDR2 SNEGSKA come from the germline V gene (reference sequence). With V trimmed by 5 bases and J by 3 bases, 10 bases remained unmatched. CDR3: CSAENRQGSYEQYF. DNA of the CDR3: TGCAGTGCTGAAAATCGACAGGGAAGCTACGAGCAGTACTTC.